These 16 T cell receptor beta chains were sequenced from one sample in a study of cytomegalovirus exposure and HLA in healthy donors. PCR primers comprised 60 Vbeta and 13 Jbeta primers. Repertoires were generated with immunoSEQ multiplex PCR, while TCRdb's copy carries only in-frame clones and drops some. The repertoire has more than 110,000 clones, around 75% of them found once; the top ten carry 1.5% to 2%. The material sequenced was PBMCs. The source of these receptors is a woman younger than 45 in good health and CMV-seronegative.

This clone has only a few counts. V is TRBV6-5 and J is TRBJ1-2; D call uncertain. V lost 4 bases and J lost 2, with 11 bases in between. This CDR3 has 14 residues. The germline V gene encodes CDR1 MNHEY and CDR2 SVGAGI. CDR3 residues: CASSSLAENYGYTF. The CDR3 DNA follows: TGTGCCAGCAGTTCCCTTGCGGAGAACTATGGCTACACCTTC.

The genes are TRBV7-3 and TRBJ1-1, with a tentative D call TRBD1 (5 bases). The CDR3 totals 14 residues. Trimming removed 5 bases at V and 5 bases at J, with 15 bases between. CDR1 and CDR2 (germline): SGHTA, FQGTGA. The CDR3 DNA reads TGTGCCAGCAGCACGTGGGGGGGGGAAACTGAAGCTTTCTTT. Translated: CASSTWGGETEAFF. The complete variable domain, with remaining parts taken from reference TRBV7-3 and TRBJ1-1, reads GAGVSQTPSNKVTEKGKYVELRCDPISGHTALYWYRQSLGQGPEFLIYFQGTGAADDSGLPNDRFFAVRPEGSVSTLKIQRTERGDSAVYLCASSTWGGETEAFFGQGTRLTVV.

This clone was recorded a few times. The V call is TRBV30, the J call TRBJ2-7; maybe TRBD1 (6 bases). V gave up 3 bases and J gave up 0 bases, with 18 bases separating them. CDR1 is GTSNPN and CDR2 is SVGIG in the germline V gene (reference sequence). The CDR3 sequence is 16 residues long. CDR3 nucleotide sequence: TGTGCCTGGAGACCGGACAGTAGATATGACTCCTACGAGCAGTACTTC. Translated, it gives CAWRPDSRYDSYEQYF.

The V gene is TRBV27, the J gene TRBJ2-7; 7 bases fit TRBD1. The trim removed 8 bases at V and 2 bases at J, leaving 9 bases unmatched. From germline, CDR1 is MNHEY and CDR2 SMNVEV (reference sequence). The CDR3 is 14 residues long. CDR3 bases: TGTGCCAGCTCCCTGGGGACAGCCGCCTACGAGCAGTACTTC. It yields the protein CASSLGTAAYEQYF.

The V gene is TRBV5-1, the J gene TRBJ1-1; tentatively, D is TRBD1 (6 bases). V was pared by 4 bases and J by 10 bases, with 14 bases between. Germline V gene data show CDR1 as SGHRS and CDR2 as YFSETQ. The length of the CDR3 is 12 residues. The CDR3 protein is CASSPNRERAFF. In DNA, the CDR3 is TGCGCCAGCAGCCCGAACAGGGAGAGAGCTTTCTTT.

This chain links TRBV6-1 with TRBJ2-6, with D perhaps TRBD1 (5 bases). The CDR3 totals 15 residues. Germline CDR1 MNHNS, CDR2 SASEGT. The V end lost 2 bases, the J end lost 10 bases, and 15 bases lay between the germline ends. This CDR3 reads CASSESWGNRNVLTF. The CDR3 coding sequence is TGTGCCAGCAGTGAATCGTGGGGCAACAGGAACGTCCTGACTTTC.

The V call is TRBV18, the J call TRBJ1-6; 9 bases are shared with TRBD1. CDR1 is KGHSH and CDR2 is LQKENI in the germline V gene. The CDR3 totals 16 residues. V lost 1 base, J lost 6 bases, and 4 bases stayed unmatched. The CDR3 nucleotides read TGTGCCAGCTCACCACAGGGGGACAGGGCTAATTCACCCCTCCACTTT. Translation gives CASSPQGDRANSPLHF.

This chain connects TRBV21-1 to TRBJ2-1; the D call TRBD2 from the table was never checked on the DNA. TRBV21-1 is shown as a pseudogene. The CDR3 loop spans 18 amino acids. The DNA for the CDR3 is TGTGCCAGCAGCAAAAAGCATCCAGCGGGGTTATCCTACAATGAGCAGTTCTTC. Protein: CASSKKHPAGLSYNEQFF.

The chain carries TRBV7-3 and TRBJ2-2; D possibly corresponds to TRBD2 (6 bases). With 0 bases removed from V and 5 bases from J, the gap between germline ends came to 7 bases. CDR1 is SGHTA, CDR2 FQGTGA, per germline. The CDR3 loop spans 14 amino acids. CDR3 bases: TGTGCCAGCAGCTTAACTCGGGGGACCGGGGAGCTGTTTTTT. The encoded protein is CASSLTRGTGELFF.

This clone has only a few counts. This chain uses TRBV10-1 with TRBJ2-3; no definite D call. The CDR3 has 15 amino acids. The V end was cut by 4 bases, the J end by 1 base, with 12 bases between. Germline V gene sequence: CDR1 WNHNN, CDR2 SYGVQD (reference sequence). The CDR3 DNA reads as TGCGCCAGCAGTGTTACAGCAACTCGCACAGATACGCAGTATTTT. Translating gives CASSVTATRTDTQYF.

This clone turned up a few times. The gene calls are TRBV29-1 and TRBJ2-3; 10 bases fit TRBD2. CDR1 and CDR2 (germline): SQVTM, ANQGSEA. This CDR3 is built from 16 residues. V gave up 6 bases and J gave up 1 base; unmatched junction bases: 10. Here the CDR3 DNA reads TGCAGCGTCACTCTGGGGCTAGCGGGGGGCACAGATACGCAGTATTTT. Translation: CSVTLGLAGGTDTQYF.

A remark on this clone: The junction shows a germline mismatch at one end, possibly a read error. This chain connects TRBV7-2 to TRBJ2-6; TRBD1 matches at 8 bases. CDR1 and CDR2 from the germline V gene are SGHTA and FQGNSA. The CDR3 is made up of 15 amino acids. DNA for the CDR3: TGTGCTAGCAGACAACAGGGGGCTGGGGCCAACGTCCTGACTTTC. Its translation: CASRQQGAGANVLTF.

This clone was seen only a few times. The chain couples TRBV5-6 to TRBJ1-5; D gene uncertain. V lost 1 base and J 1 base, leaving 12 bases between the germline ends. The CDR3 has 16 residues. In germline, CDR1 is SGHDT, CDR2 YYEEEE. Written as DNA, the CDR3 is TGTGCCAGCAGCTTGTTAGGAGGAGGGAGCAATCAGCCCCAGCATTTT. This gives the protein CASSLLGGGSNQPQHF.

The chain links TRBV28 to TRBJ1-4; the match to TRBD1 covers 8 bases. Germline CDR1 reads MDHEN; CDR2 reads SYDVKM. CDR3 size: 14 residues. After removal of 6 bases from V and 5 bases from J, the junction contained 5 bases not matched to a gene. As DNA, the CDR3 is TGTGCCAGCAGCTCCGACAGGGGAAATGAAAAACTGTTTTTT. Translating it yields CASSSDRGNEKLFF.

The chain carries TRBV2 and TRBJ2-2; the D gene is possibly TRBD1 (5 bases). Germline V lookup: CDR1 SNHLY, CDR2 FYNNEI. The V end lost 4 bases, the J end lost 3 bases, and 12 bases lay between the germline ends. The CDR3 covers 15 residues. CDR3 sequence reads: CASSAQGWDTGELFF. The CDR3 nucleotides are TGTGCCAGCAGTGCTCAGGGATGGGACACCGGGGAGCTGTTTTTT.

The chain employs TRBV5-1 and TRBJ1-1, with unresolved D. This CDR3 has 16 amino acids. Germline CDR1 is SGHRS and CDR2 is YFSETQ. V was cut by 2 bases and J by 4 bases, with 18 bases left in between. Here the CDR3 reads CASSFAGSQAGTEAFF. CDR3 nucleotide sequence: TGCGCCAGCAGCTTTGCCGGGTCCCAAGCGGGCACTGAAGCTTTCTTT. Filled out from reference TRBV5-1 and TRBJ1-1, the complete variable domain reads KAGVTQTPRYLIKTRGQQVTLSCSPISGHRSVSWYQQTPGQGLQFLFEYFSETQRNKGNFPGRFSGRQFSNSRSEMNVSTLELGDSALYLCASSFAGSQAGTEAFFGQGTRLTVV.